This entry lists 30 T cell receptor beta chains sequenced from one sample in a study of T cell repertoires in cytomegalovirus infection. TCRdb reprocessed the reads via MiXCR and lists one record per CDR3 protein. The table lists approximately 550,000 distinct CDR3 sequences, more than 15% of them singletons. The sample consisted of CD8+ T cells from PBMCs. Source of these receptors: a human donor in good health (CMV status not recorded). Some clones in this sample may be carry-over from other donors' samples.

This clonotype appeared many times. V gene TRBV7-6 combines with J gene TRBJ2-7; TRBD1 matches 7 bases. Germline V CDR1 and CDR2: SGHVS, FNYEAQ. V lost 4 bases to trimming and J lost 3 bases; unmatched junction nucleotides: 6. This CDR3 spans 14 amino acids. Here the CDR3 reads CASSSRQGSYEQYF. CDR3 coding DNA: TGTGCCAGCAGCTCCCGACAGGGTAGCTACGAGCAGTACTTC.

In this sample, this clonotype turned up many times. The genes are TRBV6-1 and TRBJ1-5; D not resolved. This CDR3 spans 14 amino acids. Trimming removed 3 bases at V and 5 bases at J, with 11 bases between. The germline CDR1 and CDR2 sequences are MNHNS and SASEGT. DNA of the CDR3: TGTGCCAGCAGTGATGTTGGTCTCTATCAGCCCCAGCATTTT. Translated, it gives CASSDVGLYQPQHF.

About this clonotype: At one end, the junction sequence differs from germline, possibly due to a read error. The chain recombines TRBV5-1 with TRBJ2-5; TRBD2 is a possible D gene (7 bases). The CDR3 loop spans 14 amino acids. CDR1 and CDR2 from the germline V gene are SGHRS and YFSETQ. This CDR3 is CASSQRGGQEAQYF. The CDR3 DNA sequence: TGCGCCAGCAGTCAGAGGGGGGGCCAAGAGGCCCAGTACTTC. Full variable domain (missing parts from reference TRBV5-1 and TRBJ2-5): KAGVTQTPRYLIKTRGQQVTLSCSPISGHRSVSWYQQTPGQGLQFLFEYFSETQRNKGNFPGRFSGRQFSNSRSEMNVSTLELGDSALYLCASSQRGGQEAQYFGPGTRLLVL.

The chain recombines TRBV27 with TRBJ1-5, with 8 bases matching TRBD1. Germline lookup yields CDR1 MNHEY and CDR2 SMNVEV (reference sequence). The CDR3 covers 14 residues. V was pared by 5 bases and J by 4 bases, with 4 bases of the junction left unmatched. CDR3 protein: CASSVGQENQPQHF. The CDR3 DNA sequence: TGTGCCAGCAGTGTGGGACAGGAAAATCAGCCCCAGCATTTT.

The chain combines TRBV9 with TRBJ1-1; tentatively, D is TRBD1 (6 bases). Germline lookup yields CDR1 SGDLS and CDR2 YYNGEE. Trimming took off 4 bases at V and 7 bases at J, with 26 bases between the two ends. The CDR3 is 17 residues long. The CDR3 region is CASSHLKGGGGRNEAFF. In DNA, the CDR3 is TGTGCCAGCAGCCACCTGAAAGGGGGGGGGGGGCGGAATGAAGCTTTCTTT.

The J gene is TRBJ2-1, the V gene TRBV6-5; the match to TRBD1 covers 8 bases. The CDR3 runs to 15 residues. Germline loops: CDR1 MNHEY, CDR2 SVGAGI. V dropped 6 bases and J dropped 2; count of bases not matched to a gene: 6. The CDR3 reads CASSKDRGAYNEQFF. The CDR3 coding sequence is TGTGCCAGCAGCAAAGACAGGGGTGCCTACAATGAGCAGTTCTTC.

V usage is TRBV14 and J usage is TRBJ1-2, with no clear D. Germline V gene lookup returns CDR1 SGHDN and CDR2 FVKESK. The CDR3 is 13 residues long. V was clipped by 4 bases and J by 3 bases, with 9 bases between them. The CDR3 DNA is TGTGCCAGCAGCCCGGCGGAGCACTATGGCTACACCTTC. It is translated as CASSPAEHYGYTF.

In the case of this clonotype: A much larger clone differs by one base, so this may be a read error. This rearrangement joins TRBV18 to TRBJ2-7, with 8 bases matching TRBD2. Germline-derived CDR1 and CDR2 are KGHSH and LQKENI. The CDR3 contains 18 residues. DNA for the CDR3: TGTGTCAGCTCACCGGGACTAGGATCGGCTAAACCCCACTACGAGCAGTACTTC. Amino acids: CVSSPGLGSAKPHYEQYF.

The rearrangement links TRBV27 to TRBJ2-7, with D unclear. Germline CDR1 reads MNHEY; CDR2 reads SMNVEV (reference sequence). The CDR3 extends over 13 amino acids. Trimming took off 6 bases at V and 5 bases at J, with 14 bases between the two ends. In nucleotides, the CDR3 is TGTGCCAGCAGGACCTTTAACGCCGACGAGCAGTACTTC. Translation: CASRTFNADEQYF.

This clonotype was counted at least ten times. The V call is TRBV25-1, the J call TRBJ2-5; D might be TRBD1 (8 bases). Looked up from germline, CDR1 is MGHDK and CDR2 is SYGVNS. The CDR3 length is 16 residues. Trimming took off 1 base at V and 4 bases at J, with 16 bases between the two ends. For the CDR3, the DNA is TGTGCCAGCAGTGAATTACAGGGGGGGATCGGAGAGACCCAGTACTTC. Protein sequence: CASSELQGGIGETQYF.

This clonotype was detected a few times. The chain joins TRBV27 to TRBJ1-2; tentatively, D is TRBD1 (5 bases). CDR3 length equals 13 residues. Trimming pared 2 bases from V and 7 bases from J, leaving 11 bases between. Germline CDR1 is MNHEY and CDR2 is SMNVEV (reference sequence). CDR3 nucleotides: TGTGCCAGCAGTTTAACGTTTAGGGGTGGCTACACCTTC. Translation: CASSLTFRGGYTF.

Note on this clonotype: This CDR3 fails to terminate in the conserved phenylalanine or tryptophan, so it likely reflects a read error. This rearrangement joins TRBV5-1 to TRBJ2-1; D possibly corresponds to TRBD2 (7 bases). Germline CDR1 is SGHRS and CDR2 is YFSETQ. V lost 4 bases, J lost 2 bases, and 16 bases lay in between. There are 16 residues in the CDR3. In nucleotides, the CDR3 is TGCGCCAGCAGCCCTGGTGGGGGGGGCACCTACAATGAGCAGTTCTTA. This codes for CASSPGGGGTYNEQFL.

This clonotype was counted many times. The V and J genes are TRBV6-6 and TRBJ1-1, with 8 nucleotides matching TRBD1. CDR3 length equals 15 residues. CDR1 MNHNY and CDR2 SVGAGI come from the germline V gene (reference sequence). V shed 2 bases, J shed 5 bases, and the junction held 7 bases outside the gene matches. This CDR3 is CASSYGGRGRTEAFF. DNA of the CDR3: TGTGCCAGCAGTTACGGGGGCAGGGGGCGGACTGAAGCTTTCTTT.

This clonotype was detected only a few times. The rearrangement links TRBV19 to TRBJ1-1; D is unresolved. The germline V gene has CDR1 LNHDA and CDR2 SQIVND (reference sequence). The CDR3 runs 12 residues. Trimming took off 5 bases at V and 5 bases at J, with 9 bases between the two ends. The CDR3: CASSAGRTEAFF. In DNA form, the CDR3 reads TGTGCCAGTAGTGCCGGCAGGACTGAAGCTTTCTTT.

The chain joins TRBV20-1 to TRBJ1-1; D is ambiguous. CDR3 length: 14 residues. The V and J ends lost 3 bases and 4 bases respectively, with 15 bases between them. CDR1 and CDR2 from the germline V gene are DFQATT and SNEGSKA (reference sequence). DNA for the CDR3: TGCAGTGCTAGGTGGGCGGCTCAGAGCACTGAAGCTTTCTTT. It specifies CSARWAAQSTEAFF.

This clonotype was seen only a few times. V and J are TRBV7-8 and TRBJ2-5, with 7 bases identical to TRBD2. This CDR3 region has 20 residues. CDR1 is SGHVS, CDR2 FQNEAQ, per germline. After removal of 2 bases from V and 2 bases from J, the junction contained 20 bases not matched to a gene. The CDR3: CASSLYPGEGFHTPQETQYF. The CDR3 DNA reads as TGTGCCAGCAGCTTATACCCCGGGGAGGGGTTCCACACGCCACAAGAGACCCAGTACTTC.

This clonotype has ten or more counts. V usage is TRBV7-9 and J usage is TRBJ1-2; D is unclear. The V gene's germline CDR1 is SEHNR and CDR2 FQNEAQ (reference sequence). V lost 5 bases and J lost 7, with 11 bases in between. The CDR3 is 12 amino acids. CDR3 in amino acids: CASSRRAGGYTF. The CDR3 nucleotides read TGTGCCAGCAGCCGGCGGGCCGGTGGCTACACCTTC.

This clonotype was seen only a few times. This chain's CDR3 is CASSWAVGNTIYF. In nucleotides, the CDR3 is TGTGCCAGCAGTTGGGCAGTTGGAAACACCATATATTTT. This chain connects TRBV12-3 or TRBV12-4 to TRBJ1-3; D gene ambiguous. The CDR3 consists of 13 residues. Trimming took off 4 bases at V and 3 bases at J, with 7 bases between the two ends.

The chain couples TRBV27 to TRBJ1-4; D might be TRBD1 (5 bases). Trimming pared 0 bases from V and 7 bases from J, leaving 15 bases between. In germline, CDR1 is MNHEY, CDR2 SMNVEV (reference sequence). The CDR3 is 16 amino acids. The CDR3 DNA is TGTGCCAGCAGTTTATCGTGGAACAGGCCATCTGAAAAACTGTTTTTT. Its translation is CASSLSWNRPSEKLFF.

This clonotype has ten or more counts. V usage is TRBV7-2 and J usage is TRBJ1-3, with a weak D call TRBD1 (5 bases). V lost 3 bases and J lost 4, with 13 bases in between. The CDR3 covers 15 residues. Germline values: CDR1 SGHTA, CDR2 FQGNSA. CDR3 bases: TGTGCCAGCAGCTTCTGGAGGGGATGGGGAAACACCATATATTTT. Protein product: CASSFWRGWGNTIYF.

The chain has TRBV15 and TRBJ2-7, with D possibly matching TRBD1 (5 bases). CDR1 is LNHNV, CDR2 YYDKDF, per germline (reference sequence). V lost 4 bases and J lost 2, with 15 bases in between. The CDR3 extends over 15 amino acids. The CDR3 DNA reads TGTGCCACCAGCACCCGCAGGACAAAAGCCTACGAGCAGTACTTC. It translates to CATSTRRTKAYEQYF.

CDR3 sequence (DNA): TGTGCCAGCAGCTCCCCTCGCGGGAGGGCCCGGGAGACCCAGTACTTC. It yields the protein CASSSPRGRARETQYF. The V call is TRBV9, the J call TRBJ2-5, with 9 bases identical to TRBD2. The germline V gene has CDR1 SGDLS and CDR2 YYNGEE. The V segment lost 4 bases and the J segment 5 bases; nucleotides outside the gene matches: 12. The CDR3 runs to 16 residues.

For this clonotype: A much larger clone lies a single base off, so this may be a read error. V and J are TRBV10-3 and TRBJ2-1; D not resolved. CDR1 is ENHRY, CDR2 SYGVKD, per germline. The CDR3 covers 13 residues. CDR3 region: CAIRPVSAHDQFF. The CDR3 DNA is TGTGCCATCAGGCCCGTCAGCGCCCATGATCAGTTCTTC.

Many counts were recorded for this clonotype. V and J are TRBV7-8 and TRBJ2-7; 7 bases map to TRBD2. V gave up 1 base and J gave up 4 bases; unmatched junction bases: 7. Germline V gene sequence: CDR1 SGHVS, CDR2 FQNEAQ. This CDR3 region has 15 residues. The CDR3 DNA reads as TGTGCCAGCAGCTTAGGAGCGGGACGGAATTACGAGCAGTACTTC. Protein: CASSLGAGRNYEQYF. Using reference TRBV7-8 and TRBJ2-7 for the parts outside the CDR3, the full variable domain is GAGVSQSPRYKVAKRGQDVALRCDPISGHVSLFWYQQALGQGPEFLTYFQNEAQLDKSGLPSDRFFAERPEGSVSTLKIQRTQQEDSAVYLCASSLGAGRNYEQYFGPGTRLTVT.

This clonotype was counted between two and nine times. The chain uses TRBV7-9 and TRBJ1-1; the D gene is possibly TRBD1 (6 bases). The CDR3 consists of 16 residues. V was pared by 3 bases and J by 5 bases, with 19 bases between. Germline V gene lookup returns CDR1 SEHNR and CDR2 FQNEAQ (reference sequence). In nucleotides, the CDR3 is TGTGCCAGCAGCTTCCCGCTCAGGGGAGCATGGACTGAAGCTTTCTTT. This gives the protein CASSFPLRGAWTEAFF.

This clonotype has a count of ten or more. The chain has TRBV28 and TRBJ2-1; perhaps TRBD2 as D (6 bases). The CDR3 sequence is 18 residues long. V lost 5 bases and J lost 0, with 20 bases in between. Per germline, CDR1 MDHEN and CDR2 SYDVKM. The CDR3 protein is CASSPLSVAVSSYNEQFF. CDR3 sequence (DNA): TGTGCCAGCAGTCCGCTTTCGGTAGCGGTCAGCTCCTACAATGAGCAGTTCTTC.

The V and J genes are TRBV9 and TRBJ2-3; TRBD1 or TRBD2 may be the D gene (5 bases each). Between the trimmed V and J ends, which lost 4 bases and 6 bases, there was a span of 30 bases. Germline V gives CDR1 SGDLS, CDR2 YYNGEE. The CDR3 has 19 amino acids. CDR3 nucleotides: TGTGCCAGCAGCCCGAAGGCCCCACGGAGGCAGGGCAGAAATGATACGCAGTATTTT. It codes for CASSPKAPRRQGRNDTQYF. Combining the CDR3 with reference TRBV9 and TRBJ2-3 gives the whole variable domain DSGVTQTPKHLITATGQRVTLRCSPRSGDLSVYWYQQSLDQGLQFLIQYYNGEERAKGNILERFSAQQFPDLHSELNLSSLELGDSALYFCASSPKAPRRQGRNDTQYFGPGTRLTVL.

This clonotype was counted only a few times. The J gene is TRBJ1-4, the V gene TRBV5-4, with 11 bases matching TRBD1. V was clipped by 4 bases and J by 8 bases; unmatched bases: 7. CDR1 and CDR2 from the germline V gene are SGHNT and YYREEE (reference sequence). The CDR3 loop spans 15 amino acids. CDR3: CASSLRTGGIEKLFF. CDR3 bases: TGTGCCAGCAGCCTACGGACAGGGGGCATCGAAAAACTGTTTTTT.

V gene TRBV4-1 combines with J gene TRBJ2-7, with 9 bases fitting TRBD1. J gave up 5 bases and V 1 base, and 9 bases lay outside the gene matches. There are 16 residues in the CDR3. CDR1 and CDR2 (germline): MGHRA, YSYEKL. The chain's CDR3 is CASSQAGTGHSHEQYF. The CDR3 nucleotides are TGCGCCAGCAGCCAAGCGGGGACAGGGCATTCTCACGAGCAGTACTTC.

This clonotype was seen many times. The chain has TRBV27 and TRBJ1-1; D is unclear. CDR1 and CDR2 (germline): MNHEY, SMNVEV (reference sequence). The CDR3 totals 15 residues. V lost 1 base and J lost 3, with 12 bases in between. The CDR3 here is CASSLFPKAYTEAFF. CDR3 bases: TGTGCCAGCAGTTTATTTCCCAAGGCGTACACTGAAGCTTTCTTT.